This T cell receptor (beta chain) was documented in a study of T-cell reconstitution after alpha-beta-depleted transplantation in children. Findings and limits, study-wide: Reportedly, only several hundred clones from non-depleted graft cells drove alpha-beta T-cell counts at about two months. T-cell numbers and diversity, one year after transplant, stemmed largely from T cells that were newly produced.

This clonotype came up many times. Its antigen is undetermined. V gave up 5 bases and J gave up 5 bases, with 40 bases separating them. CDR1 is PRHDT and CDR2 is FYEKMQ in the germline V gene (reference sequence). The CDR3 has 22 amino acids. Unique molecular identifiers were incorporated when the TCRbeta library was constructed. TCRdb re-called the PCR reads with MiXCR, one entry per CDR3 protein. Among around 270,000 distinct CDR3 sequences listed, roughly a tenth were seen once. The V gene is TRBV13, the J gene TRBJ2-7; D is tentatively TRBD1 or TRBD2 (9 bases each). Sequenced here: PBMCs, sampled before TCRalphabeta/CD19-depleted stem cell transplant. The sequence was collected from a boy younger than two with acute myeloid leukemia, due to receive a stem cell transplant. The CDR3: CASSQSGTGLPSGKNWQDEQYF. Here the CDR3 DNA reads TGTGCCAGCAGCCAGTCCGGGACAGGGCTTCCTAGCGGGAAAAACTGGCAGGACGAGCAGTACTTC.